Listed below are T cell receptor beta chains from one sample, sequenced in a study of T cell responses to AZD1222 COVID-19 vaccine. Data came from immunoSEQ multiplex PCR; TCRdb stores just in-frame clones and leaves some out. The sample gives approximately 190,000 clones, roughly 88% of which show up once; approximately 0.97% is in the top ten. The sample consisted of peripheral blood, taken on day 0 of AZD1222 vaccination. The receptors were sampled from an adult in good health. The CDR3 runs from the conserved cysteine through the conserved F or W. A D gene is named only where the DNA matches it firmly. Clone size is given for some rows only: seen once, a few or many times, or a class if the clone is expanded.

CDR3aa: CASSSPQDRGPYTF
CDR3nt: TGTGCCAGCAGCTCACCCCAAGATCGGGGCCCCTACACCTTC
abundance: NA
d_gene: NA
j_gene: TRBJ1-2
v_gene: TRBV9

CDR3aa: CASSLSRLAPGGEQYF
CDR3nt: TGTGCCAGCTCACTCAGTCGACTAGCCCCTGGTGGAGAGCAGTACTTC
abundance: NA
d_gene: TRBD2
j_gene: TRBJ2-7
v_gene: TRBV18

CDR3aa: CASGTTNEKLFF
CDR3nt: TGTGCCAGCGGGACAACTAATGAAAAACTGTTTTTT
abundance: NA
d_gene: NA
j_gene: TRBJ1-4
v_gene: TRBV25-1

CDR3aa: CASRRQGQSYEQYF
CDR3nt: TGTGCCAGCAGACGACAGGGCCAATCCTACGAGCAGTACTTC
abundance: NA
d_gene: TRBD1
j_gene: TRBJ2-7
v_gene: TRBV6-5

CDR3aa: CASSQDPAGWAAQYF
CDR3nt: TGTGCCAGCAGCCAAGACCCCGCGGGTTGGGCCGCACAGTACTTC
abundance: NA
d_gene: NA
j_gene: TRBJ2-5
v_gene: TRBV3-1/TRBV3-2

CDR3aa: CASVGTSDEQYF
CDR3nt: TGTGCCAGCGTTGGAACTTCTGACGAGCAGTACTTC
abundance: NA
d_gene: NA
j_gene: TRBJ2-7
v_gene: TRBV27

CDR3aa: CASSLAGGQREQYF
CDR3nt: TGTGCCAGCAGCTTAGCGGGGGGGCAACGGGAGCAGTACTTC
abundance: NA
d_gene: TRBD2
j_gene: TRBJ2-7
v_gene: TRBV13

CDR3aa: CASSLRRGRDSGNTIYF
CDR3nt: TGTGCCAGCAGCTTAAGGAGGGGCAGGGACTCTGGAAACACCATATATTTT
abundance: NA
d_gene: NA
j_gene: TRBJ1-3
v_gene: TRBV13

CDR3aa: CASSPPGQGTGKLFF
CDR3nt: TGTGCCAGCAGTCCCCCGGGACAGGGAACGGGAAAACTGTTTTTT
abundance: NA
d_gene: TRBD1
j_gene: TRBJ1-4
v_gene: TRBV27

CDR3aa: CASSFSGGGQPQHF
CDR3nt: TGTGCCAGCAGCTTTAGTGGGGGCGGTCAGCCCCAGCATTTT
abundance: NA
d_gene: NA
j_gene: TRBJ1-5
v_gene: TRBV7-9

CDR3aa: CAISEVRLSGNTIYF
CDR3nt: TGTGCCATCAGTGAGGTCCGACTCTCTGGAAACACCATATATTTT
abundance: few
d_gene: NA
j_gene: TRBJ1-3
v_gene: TRBV10-3

CDR3aa: CASSQETGGWNEQFF
CDR3nt: TGTGCCAGCAGCCAAGAGACAGGGGGGTGGAATGAGCAGTTCTTC
abundance: NA
d_gene: TRBD1
j_gene: TRBJ2-1
v_gene: TRBV3-1/TRBV3-2

CDR3aa: CASSPAGGQGTQYF
CDR3nt: TGTGCCAGCAGCCCCGCGGGAGGGCAAGGTACGCAGTATTTT
abundance: once
d_gene: TRBD2
j_gene: TRBJ2-3
v_gene: TRBV9

CDR3aa: CASSYRVGGYTF
CDR3nt: TGTGCCAGCAGCTACAGGGTTGGCGGCTACACCTTC
abundance: NA
d_gene: NA
j_gene: TRBJ1-2
v_gene: TRBV12-3/TRBV12-4

CDR3aa: CASSGTEGSYEQYF
CDR3nt: TGTGCCAGCAGCGGGACAGAAGGGTCCTACGAGCAGTACTTC
abundance: NA
d_gene: TRBD1
j_gene: TRBJ2-7
v_gene: TRBV7-6

CDR3aa: CASSLSPGGQETQYF
CDR3nt: TGTGCCAGCAGTTTATCCCCAGGGGGCCAAGAGACCCAGTACTTC
abundance: NA
d_gene: TRBD1
j_gene: TRBJ2-5
v_gene: TRBV27

CDR3aa: CASSPRGGVYGYTF
CDR3nt: TGTGCCAGCAGTCCCCGGGGGGGGGTCTATGGCTACACCTTC
abundance: NA
d_gene: NA
j_gene: TRBJ1-2
v_gene: TRBV27

CDR3aa: CASSFPDRADYEQYF
CDR3nt: TGCGCCAGCAGCTTTCCGGACAGGGCTGACTACGAGCAGTACTTC
abundance: NA
d_gene: TRBD1
j_gene: TRBJ2-7
v_gene: TRBV5-1

CDR3aa: CASSLELGAQETQYF
CDR3nt: TGTGCCAGCAGCTTAGAGCTAGGGGCCCAAGAGACCCAGTACTTC
abundance: NA
d_gene: NA
j_gene: TRBJ2-5
v_gene: TRBV7-8

CDR3aa: CASTSGRGPPYEQYF
CDR3nt: TGTGCCAGTACCTCAGGGCGGGGTCCCCCCTACGAGCAGTACTTC
abundance: NA
d_gene: NA
j_gene: TRBJ2-7
v_gene: TRBV19

CDR3aa: CASSPGTGSLNTEAFF
CDR3nt: TGTGCCAGCAGCCCAGGGACAGGATCCTTGAACACTGAAGCTTTCTTT
abundance: NA
d_gene: TRBD1
j_gene: TRBJ1-1
v_gene: TRBV7-9

CDR3aa: CASRDGQGSTGYNSPLHF
CDR3nt: TGCGCCAGCAGGGATGGACAGGGTAGTACGGGCTATAATTCACCCCTCCACTTT
abundance: NA
d_gene: TRBD1
j_gene: TRBJ1-6
v_gene: TRBV5-1